A selection of T cell receptor beta chains follows, all from one sample in a study of CXCR3-negative and CXCR3-positive naive CD8 T cells. Following a re-call of the 5' RACE reads, TCRdb has one entry per CDR3 protein and lacks DNA. This table holds more than 80,000 distinct CDR3 sequences. Sequences were obtained from naive CXCR3+ CD8+ T cells from blood. These receptors were taken from a human donor in good health. Some clones in this sample may be carry-over from other donors' samples. Each CDR3 is given with its conserved first and last residue.

V gene,J gene,CDR3 protein
TRBV7-9,TRBJ2-7,CASSLMVTGSYEQYF
TRBV28,TRBJ2-7,CASRPPGNEQYF
TRBV13,TRBJ2-1,CASSPRSGRAFDNEQFF
TRBV18,TRBJ2-2,CASSPRAGELFF
TRBV20-1,TRBJ1-5,CSAPPLGDSNQPQHF
TRBV29-1,TRBJ2-7,CSVVPVLGRGPLEQYF
TRBV6-2/TRBV6-3,TRBJ2-7,CASSYSGLYEQYF
TRBV5-1,TRBJ1-1,CASSPTGNTEAFF
TRBV14,TRBJ2-5,CASSLTRQQETQYF
TRBV2,TRBJ2-1,CASSATRDRDYNEQFF
TRBV10-3,TRBJ1-1,CAIKPENTEAFF
TRBV13,TRBJ1-1,CASSLMGGLTEAFF
TRBV29-1,TRBJ1-2,CSVEDPSVNYGYTF
TRBV5-5,TRBJ2-3,CASRTIDSSTDTQYF
TRBV7-9,TRBJ2-1,CASSFTSYYNEQFF
TRBV28,TRBJ2-5,CATSPPGTGVETQYF
TRBV7-2,TRBJ2-7,CASSLVLGAYEQYF
TRBV6-5,TRBJ2-7,CASSITPTSGAAYEQYF
TRBV12-3/TRBV12-4,TRBJ2-1,CASKAGGPSSYNEQFF
TRBV7-2,TRBJ1-5,CASSLKRAYSNQPQHF
TRBV4-1,TRBJ2-2,CASSQDFGTGELFF
TRBV5-1,TRBJ1-2,CASSFENYGYTF
TRBV11-1,TRBJ2-7,CASSLRGNHYEQYF
TRBV29-1,TRBJ1-1,CSVLTGLSNTEAFF
TRBV28,TRBJ1-5,CASSLGQGNQPQHF
TRBV30,TRBJ2-7,CAWMDVDGTYEQYF
TRBV7-9,TRBJ1-1,CASSRPGTGSEAFF
TRBV3-1,TRBJ2-3,CASSQAPNRGTDTQYF
TRBV29-1,TRBJ2-1,CSALGLNEQFF
TRBV10-3,TRBJ2-7,CAISEPSARVSYEQYF
TRBV7-8,TRBJ2-5,CASSLLYLGQGERDQYF
TRBV15,TRBJ2-7,CATSRDRGRSYEQYF
TRBV4-3,TRBJ2-3,CASSQAAGPSTDTQYF
TRBV6-5,TRBJ2-3,CASSYSGRSGQYF
TRBV11-3,TRBJ1-1,CASSSFSLPEAFF
TRBV29-1,TRBJ2-2,CSVVRDRNTGELFF
TRBV29-1,TRBJ2-7,CSVEDRDGYEQYF
TRBV6-5,TRBJ2-3,CASSSLGDTDTQYF
TRBV15,TRBJ2-5,CATSRIRGRETQYF
TRBV12-3/TRBV12-4,TRBJ2-2,CASRINTGELFF
TRBV28,TRBJ2-1,CASNMESGANYNEQFF
TRBV3-1,TRBJ2-7,CASSHSSGKNIYEQYF
TRBV15,TRBJ2-7,CATSTTGTSGSYEQYF
TRBV4-2,TRBJ2-7,CASSLTGHSYEQYF
TRBV29-1,TRBJ2-3,CSVRGARPTDTQYF
TRBV5-1,TRBJ2-3,CASSLGAGGSTDTQYF
TRBV28,TRBJ2-7,CASARGSYEQYF
TRBV29-1,TRBJ2-3,CSVDGLAGDSRTDTQYF
TRBV4-1,TRBJ2-3,CASSQVEGATTDTQYF
TRBV27,TRBJ1-2,CASSFSQKGYGYTF
TRBV29-1,TRBJ2-4,CSVEDRGLVNIQYF
TRBV6-2/TRBV6-3,TRBJ2-7,CASNPLAGGSEQYF
TRBV5-1,TRBJ2-7,CASSLAAGRIHEQYF